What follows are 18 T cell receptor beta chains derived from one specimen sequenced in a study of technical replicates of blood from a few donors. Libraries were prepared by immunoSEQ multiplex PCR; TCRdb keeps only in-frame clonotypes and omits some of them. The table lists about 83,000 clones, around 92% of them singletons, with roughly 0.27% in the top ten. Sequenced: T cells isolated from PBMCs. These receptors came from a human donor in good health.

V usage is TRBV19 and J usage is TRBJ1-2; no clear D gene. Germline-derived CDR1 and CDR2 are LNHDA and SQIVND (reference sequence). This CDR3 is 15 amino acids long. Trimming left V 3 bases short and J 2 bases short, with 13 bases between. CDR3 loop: CASSIIPGPNYGYTF. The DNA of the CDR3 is TGTGCCAGTAGTATCATCCCGGGTCCCAACTATGGCTACACCTTC.

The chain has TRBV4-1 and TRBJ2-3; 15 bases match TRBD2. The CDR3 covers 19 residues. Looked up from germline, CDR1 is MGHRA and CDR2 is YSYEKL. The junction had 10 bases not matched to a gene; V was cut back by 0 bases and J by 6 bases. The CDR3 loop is CASSQERTSGGGPRDTQYF. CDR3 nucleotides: TGCGCCAGCAGCCAAGAGAGGACTAGCGGGGGGGGACCCAGGGATACGCAGTATTTT.

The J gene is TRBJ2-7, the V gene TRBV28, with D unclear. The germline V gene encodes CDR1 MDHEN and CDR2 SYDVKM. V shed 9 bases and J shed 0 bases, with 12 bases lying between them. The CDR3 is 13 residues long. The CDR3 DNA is TGTGCCAGTCGCAGGTTTCTCTCCTACGAGCAGTACTTC. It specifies CASRRFLSYEQYF.

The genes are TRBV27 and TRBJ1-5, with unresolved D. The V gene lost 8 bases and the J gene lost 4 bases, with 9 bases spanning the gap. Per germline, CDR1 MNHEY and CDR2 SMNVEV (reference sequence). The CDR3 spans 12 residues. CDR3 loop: CASSPTNQPQHF. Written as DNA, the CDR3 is TGTGCCAGCTCCCCTACGAATCAGCCCCAGCATTTT.

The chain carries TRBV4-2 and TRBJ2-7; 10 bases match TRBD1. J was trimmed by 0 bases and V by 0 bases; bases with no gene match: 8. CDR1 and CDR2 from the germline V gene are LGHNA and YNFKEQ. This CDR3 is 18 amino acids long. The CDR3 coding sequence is TGTGCCAGCAGCCAAGAAGGGACAGGGGCCGGGAGCTCCTACGAGCAGTACTTC. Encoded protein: CASSQEGTGAGSSYEQYF.

The CDR3 protein is CSVAGTGRGNTEAFF. CDR3 bases: TGCAGCGTTGCCGGGACAGGAAGGGGGAACACTGAAGCTTTCTTT. This chain joins TRBV29-1 and TRBJ1-1, with TRBD1 matching 8 bases. Germline V lookup: CDR1 SQVTM, CDR2 ANQGSEA. V lost 4 bases, J lost 1 base, and 8 bases stayed unmatched. The CDR3 is 15 residues long.

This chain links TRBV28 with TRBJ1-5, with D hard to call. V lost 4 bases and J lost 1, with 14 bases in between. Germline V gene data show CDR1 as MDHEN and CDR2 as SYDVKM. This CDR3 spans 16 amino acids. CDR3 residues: CASSSYRETSNQPQHF. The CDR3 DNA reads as TGTGCCAGCAGTTCCTACCGGGAGACGAGCAATCAGCCCCAGCATTTT.

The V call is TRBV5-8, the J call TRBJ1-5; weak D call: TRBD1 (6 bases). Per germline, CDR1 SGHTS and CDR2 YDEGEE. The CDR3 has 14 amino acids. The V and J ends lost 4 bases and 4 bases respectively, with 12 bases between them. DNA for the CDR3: TGTGCCAGCAGCCACCGACAGGCAAATCAGCCCCAGCATTTT. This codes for CASSHRQANQPQHF.

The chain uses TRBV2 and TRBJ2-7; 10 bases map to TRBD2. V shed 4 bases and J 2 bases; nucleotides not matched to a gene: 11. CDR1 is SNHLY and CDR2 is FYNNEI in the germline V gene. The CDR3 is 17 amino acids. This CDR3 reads CASSVPSTSGPPYEQYF. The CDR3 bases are TGTGCCAGCAGTGTCCCGTCGACTAGCGGGCCGCCCTACGAGCAGTACTTC.

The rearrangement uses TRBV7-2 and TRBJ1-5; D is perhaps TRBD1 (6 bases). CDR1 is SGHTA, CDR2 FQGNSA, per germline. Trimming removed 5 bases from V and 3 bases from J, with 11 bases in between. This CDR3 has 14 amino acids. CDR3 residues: CASSPDSYNQPQHF. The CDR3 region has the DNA TGTGCCAGCAGCCCGGACAGTTACAATCAGCCCCAGCATTTT.

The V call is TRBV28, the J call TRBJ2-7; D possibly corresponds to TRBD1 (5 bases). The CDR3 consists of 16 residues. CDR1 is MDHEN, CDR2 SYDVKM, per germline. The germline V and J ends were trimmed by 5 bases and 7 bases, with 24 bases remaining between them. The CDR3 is CASSRDISGHAMEQYF. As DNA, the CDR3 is TGTGCCAGCAGTCGCGACATATCCGGACACGCTATGGAGCAGTACTTC.

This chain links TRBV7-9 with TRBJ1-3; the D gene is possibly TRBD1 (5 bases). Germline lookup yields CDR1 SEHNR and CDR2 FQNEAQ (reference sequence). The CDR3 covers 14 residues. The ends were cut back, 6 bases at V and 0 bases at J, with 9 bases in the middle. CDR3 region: CASRPTVSGNTIYF. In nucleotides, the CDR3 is TGTGCCAGCAGGCCGACAGTCTCTGGAAACACCATATATTTT.

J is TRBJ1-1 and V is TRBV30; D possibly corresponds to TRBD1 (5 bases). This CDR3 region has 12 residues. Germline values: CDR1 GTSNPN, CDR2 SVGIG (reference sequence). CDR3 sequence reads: CARGRGNTEAFF. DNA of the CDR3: TGTGCGCGGGGGAGGGGGAACACTGAAGCTTTCTTT.

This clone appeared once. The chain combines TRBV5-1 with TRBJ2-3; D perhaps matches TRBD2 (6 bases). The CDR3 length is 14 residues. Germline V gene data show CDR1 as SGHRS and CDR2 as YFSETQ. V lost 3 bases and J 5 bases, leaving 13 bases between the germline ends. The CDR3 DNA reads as TGCGCCAGCAGCTCGACGGGAGCGGGAGATACGCAGTATTTT. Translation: CASSSTGAGDTQYF. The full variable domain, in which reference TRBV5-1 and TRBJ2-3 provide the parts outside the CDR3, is KAGVTQTPRYLIKTRGQQVTLSCSPISGHRSVSWYQQTPGQGLQFLFEYFSETQRNKGNFPGRFSGRQFSNSRSEMNVSTLELGDSALYLCASSSTGAGDTQYFGPGTRLTVL.

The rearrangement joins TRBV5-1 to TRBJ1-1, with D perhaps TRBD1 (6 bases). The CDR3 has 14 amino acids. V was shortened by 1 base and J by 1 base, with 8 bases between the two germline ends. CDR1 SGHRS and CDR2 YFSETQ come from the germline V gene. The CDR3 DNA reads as TGCGCCAGCAGCTTGAGGGGGAGGAACACTGAAGCTTTCTTT. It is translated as CASSLRGRNTEAFF.

This chain's CDR3 is CASSVSVAYEQYF. In nucleotides, the CDR3 is TGTGCCAGCAGCGTTAGCGTCGCCTACGAGCAGTACTTC. This chain links TRBV11-2 with TRBJ2-7; tentative D call: TRBD2 (5 bases). There are 13 residues in the CDR3. Per germline, CDR1 SGHAT and CDR2 FQNNGV. Trimming stripped 5 bases from V and 2 bases from J, with 10 bases between.

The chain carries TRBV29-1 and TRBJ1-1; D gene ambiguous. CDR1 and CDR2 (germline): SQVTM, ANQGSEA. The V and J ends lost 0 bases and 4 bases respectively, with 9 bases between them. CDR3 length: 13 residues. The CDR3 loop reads CSVEDRSVTEAFF. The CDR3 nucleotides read TGCAGCGTTGAAGATCGGAGCGTCACTGAAGCTTTCTTT. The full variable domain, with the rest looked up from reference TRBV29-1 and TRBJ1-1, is SAVISQKPSRDICQRGTSLTIQCQVDSQVTMMFWYRQQPGQSLTLIATANQGSEATYESGFVIDKFPISRPNLTFSTLTVSNMSPEDSSIYLCSVEDRSVTEAFFGQGTRLTVV.

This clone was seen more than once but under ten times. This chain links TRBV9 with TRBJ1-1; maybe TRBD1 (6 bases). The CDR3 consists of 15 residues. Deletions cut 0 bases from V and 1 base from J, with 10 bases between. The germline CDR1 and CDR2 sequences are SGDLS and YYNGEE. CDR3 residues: CASSVVPGANTEAFF. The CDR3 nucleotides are TGTGCCAGCAGCGTAGTCCCAGGGGCGAACACTGAAGCTTTCTTT.